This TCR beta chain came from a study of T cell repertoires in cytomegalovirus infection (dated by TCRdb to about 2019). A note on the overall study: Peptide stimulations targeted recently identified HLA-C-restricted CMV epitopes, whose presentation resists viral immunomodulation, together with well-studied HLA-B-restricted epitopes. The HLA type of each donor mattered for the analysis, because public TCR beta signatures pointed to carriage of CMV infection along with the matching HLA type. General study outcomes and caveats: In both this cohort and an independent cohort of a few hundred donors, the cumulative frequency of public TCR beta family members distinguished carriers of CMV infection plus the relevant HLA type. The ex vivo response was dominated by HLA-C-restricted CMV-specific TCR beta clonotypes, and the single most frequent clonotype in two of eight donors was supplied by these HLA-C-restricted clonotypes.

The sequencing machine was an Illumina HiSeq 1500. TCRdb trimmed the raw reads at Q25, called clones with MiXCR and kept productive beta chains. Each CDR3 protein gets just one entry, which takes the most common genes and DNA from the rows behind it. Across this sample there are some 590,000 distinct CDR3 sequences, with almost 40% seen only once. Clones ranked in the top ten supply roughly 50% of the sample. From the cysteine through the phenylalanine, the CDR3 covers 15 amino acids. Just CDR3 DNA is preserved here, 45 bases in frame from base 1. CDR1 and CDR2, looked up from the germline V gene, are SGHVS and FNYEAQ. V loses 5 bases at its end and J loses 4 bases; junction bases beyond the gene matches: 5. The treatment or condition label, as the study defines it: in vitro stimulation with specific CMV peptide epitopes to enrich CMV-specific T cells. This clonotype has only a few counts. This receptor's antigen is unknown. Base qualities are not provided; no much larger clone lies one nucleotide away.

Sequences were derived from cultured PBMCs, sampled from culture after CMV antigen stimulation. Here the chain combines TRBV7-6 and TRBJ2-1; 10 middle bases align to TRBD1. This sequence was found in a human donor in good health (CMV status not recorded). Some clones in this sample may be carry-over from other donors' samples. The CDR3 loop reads CASSHGDRGYNEQFF. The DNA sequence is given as TGTGCCAGCAGCCATGGGGACAGGGGTTACAATGAGCAGTTCTTC.